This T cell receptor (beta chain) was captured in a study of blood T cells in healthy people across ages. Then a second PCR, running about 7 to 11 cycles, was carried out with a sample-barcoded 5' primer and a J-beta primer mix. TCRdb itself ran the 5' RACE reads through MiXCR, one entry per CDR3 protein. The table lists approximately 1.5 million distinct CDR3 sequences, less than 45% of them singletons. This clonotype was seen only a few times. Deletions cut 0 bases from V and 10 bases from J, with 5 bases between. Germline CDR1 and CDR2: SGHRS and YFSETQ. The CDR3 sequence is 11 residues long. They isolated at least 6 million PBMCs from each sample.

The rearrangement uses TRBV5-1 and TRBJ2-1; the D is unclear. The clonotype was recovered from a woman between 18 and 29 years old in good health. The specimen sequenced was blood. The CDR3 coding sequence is TGCGCCAGCAGCTTGGAGGGAGAGCAGTTCTTC. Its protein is CASSLEGEQFF.